This T cell receptor beta chain derives from a study of blood T cell repertoires in COVID-19. Clones were read by immunoSEQ multiplex PCR, and TCRdb kept only the in-frame ones, dropping some. In the table there are about 480,000 clones, roughly 90% of which are singletons. This CDR3 has 15 residues. The V and J ends lost 0 bases and 5 bases respectively, with 12 bases between them. Looked up from germline, CDR1 is SGHTA and CDR2 is FQGNSA. This clone has a handful of counts. The clonotype originates from a woman between 35 and 50 years old who had recovered from COVID-19. Sequenced input: PBMCs or T cells enriched from blood (not recorded which). The J gene is TRBJ2-3, the V gene TRBV7-2; weak D call: TRBD2 (6 bases). The CDR3 loop reads CASSLAGGGVDTQYF. CDR3 nucleotide sequence: TGTGCCAGCAGCTTAGCGGGAGGAGGGGTAGATACGCAGTATTTT.